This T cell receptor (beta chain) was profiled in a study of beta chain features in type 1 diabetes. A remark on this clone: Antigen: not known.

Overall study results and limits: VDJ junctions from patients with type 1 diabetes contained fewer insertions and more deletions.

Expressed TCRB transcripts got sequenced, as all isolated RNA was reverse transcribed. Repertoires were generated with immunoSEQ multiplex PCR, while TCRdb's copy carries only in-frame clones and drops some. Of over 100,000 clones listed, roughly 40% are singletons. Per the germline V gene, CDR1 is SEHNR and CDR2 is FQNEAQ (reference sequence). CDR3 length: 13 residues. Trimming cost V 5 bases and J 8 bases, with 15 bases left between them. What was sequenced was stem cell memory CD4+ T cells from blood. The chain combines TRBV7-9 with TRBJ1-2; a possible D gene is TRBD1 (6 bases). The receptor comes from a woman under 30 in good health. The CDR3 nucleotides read TGTGCCAGCAGCCCTAGGGGGAGGGACGGCTACACCTTC. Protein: CASSPRGRDGYTF.